Below, 27 T cell receptor beta chains from the same sample are listed, as sequenced in a study of molecular identifiers for immune sequencing clone quantification (dated by TCRdb to 2016 to 2018). The method behind the library was PCR. The listed sequencing device is Illumina HiSeq 4000. TCRdb reprocessed the public reads (quality trimming at Q25 with fastp, clone calling with MiXCR) and kept in-frame beta chains. CDR3 protein sequences are deduplicated, and each keeps its most common genes and DNA. The sample table holds 460,000 or so distinct CDR3 sequences, of which 20% to 25% were seen once. About 0.84% of the sample goes to the ten largest clones. What was sequenced was naive CD8+ T cells from blood, with Jurkat cell RNA spiked in. Reading the label with the study, this specimen's cell subset or site is: FACS-sorted CD8+CD4-CCR7+CD45RA+ naive T cells. These receptors all come from a human donor in good health. Some libraries in this study had Jurkat cell RNA spiked in.

This clonotype turned up a few times. The chain joins TRBV12-5 to TRBJ2-5; perhaps TRBD1 as D (6 bases). V was cut by 1 base and J by 2 bases, with 17 bases left in between. Looked up from germline, CDR1 is LGHNT and CDR2 is FRNRAP. This CDR3 is 17 amino acids long. CDR3 bases: TGTGCTAGTGGTTTGGACTCAACAGGGTCTTGGCAAGAGACCCAGTACTTC. Translated: CASGLDSTGSWQETQYF.

This clonotype was observed at least ten times. CDR3 sequence (DNA): TGCGCCAGCAGCCCCGGACTCGGCCCTGACTACGAGCAGTACTTC. Translated, it gives CASSPGLGPDYEQYF. The chain carries TRBV4-3 and TRBJ2-7; a weak D match, TRBD2 (5 bases). The germline V and J ends were trimmed by 4 bases and 3 bases, with 16 bases remaining between them. The CDR3 is 15 residues long. The germline gives CDR1 LGHNA, CDR2 YSLEER.

Ten or more counts support this clonotype. The chain links TRBV2 to TRBJ2-3; TRBD2 agrees at 9 bases. The CDR3 is 15 residues long. Germline-derived CDR1 and CDR2 are SNHLY and FYNNEI. The V gene end was trimmed by 6 bases and the J gene end by 4 bases; junction bases not matched to a gene: 8. The CDR3 region is CASSIGRGGADTQYF. The CDR3 nucleotides read TGTGCCAGCAGCATCGGGCGGGGGGGCGCAGATACGCAGTATTTT.

The chain employs TRBV4-3 and TRBJ2-2; weak D call: TRBD1 (6 bases). The V end was cut by 4 bases, the J end by 4 bases, with 13 bases between. This CDR3 has 15 residues. Germline values: CDR1 LGHNA, CDR2 YSLEER. The CDR3 nucleotides read TGCGCCAGCAGCCTCCGGGACACCCTCACCGGGGAGCTGTTTTTT. This encodes CASSLRDTLTGELFF.

This clonotype was observed at least ten times. The rearrangement links TRBV7-9 to TRBJ2-5; 11 nucleotides align to TRBD2. V lost 2 bases, J lost 5 bases, and 4 bases stayed unmatched. Germline V gene sequence: CDR1 SEHNR, CDR2 FQNEAQ (reference sequence). The CDR3 is made up of 15 amino acids. CDR3 coding DNA: TGTGCCAGCAGCTTAACTAGCGGGAGTATTGAGACCCAGTACTTC. Protein sequence: CASSLTSGSIETQYF. Full variable domain (outside the CDR3, taken from reference TRBV7-9 and TRBJ2-5): DTGVSQNPRHKITKRGQNVTFRCDPISEHNRLYWYRQTLGQGPEFLTYFQNEAQLEKSRLLSDRFSAERPKGSFSTLEIQRTEQGDSAMYLCASSLTSGSIETQYFGPGTRLLVL.

This clonotype was detected only a few times. The chain employs TRBV20-1 and TRBJ2-3, with 7 bases fitting TRBD1. In germline, CDR1 is DFQATT, CDR2 SNEGSKA (reference sequence). J was trimmed by 5 bases and V by 3 bases; bases with no gene match: 11. This CDR3 comprises 15 residues. Here the CDR3 reads CSASRDRQGGDTQYF. In DNA, the CDR3 is TGCAGTGCTAGTCGGGACAGACAGGGTGGAGATACGCAGTATTTT.

This clonotype came up a few times. The chain links TRBV7-9 to TRBJ1-5, with 8 bases lining up with TRBD1. This CDR3 has 15 residues. Germline V gene lookup returns CDR1 SEHNR and CDR2 FQNEAQ (reference sequence). Trimming removed 1 base from V and 7 bases from J; junction bases left unmatched: 6. CDR3 residues: CASSLGTGQRQPQHF. The DNA for the CDR3 is TGTGCCAGCAGCTTAGGGACAGGGCAGAGACAGCCCCAGCATTTT.

This clonotype was seen a few times. This chain links TRBV11-1 with TRBJ2-3; 7 bases agree with TRBD1. The CDR3 is made up of 15 amino acids. After removal of 5 bases from V and 2 bases from J, the junction contained 7 bases not matched to a gene. CDR1 and CDR2 (germline): SGHAT, FQDESV (reference sequence). The CDR3 spells CASSPSGQTTDTQYF. CDR3 bases: TGTGCCAGCAGCCCCTCGGGACAGACCACAGATACGCAGTATTTT.

A remark on this clonotype: This clone may be a read error of a much larger clone one base away. The chain has TRBV7-9 and TRBJ2-2; D is uncertain. Germline-derived CDR1 and CDR2 are SEHNR and FQNEAQ (reference sequence). The V and J ends lost 8 bases and 4 bases respectively, with 14 bases between them. The CDR3 sequence is 14 residues long. CDR3 nucleotide sequence: TGTGCCAGCTGCTCACCCTCGATCACCGGGGAGCTGTTTTTT. It codes for CASCSPSITGELFF. Supplemented by reference TRBV7-9 and TRBJ2-2, the full variable domain reads DTGVSQNPRHKITKRGQNVTFRCDPISEHNRLYWYRQTLGQGPEFLTYFQNEAQLEKSRLLSDRFSAERPKGSFSTLEIQRTEQGDSAMYLCASCSPSITGELFFGEGSRLTVL.

The genes are TRBV19 and TRBJ2-1, with a tentative D call TRBD2 (5 bases). The germline V and J ends were trimmed by 9 bases and 6 bases, with 15 bases remaining between them. CDR1 LNHDA and CDR2 SQIVND come from the germline V gene (reference sequence). The CDR3 has 13 amino acids. The CDR3 sequence is CASSGYGGNEQFF. CDR3 nucleotides: TGTGCCAGCTCAGGCTATGGAGGCAATGAGCAGTTCTTC.

This clonotype was seen a few times. The chain recombines TRBV6-5 with TRBJ2-7, with 8 positions matching TRBD1. This CDR3 has 14 residues. Losses at the gene ends were 6 bases for V and 3 bases for J; bases not matched to a gene: 7. Germline V lookup: CDR1 MNHEY, CDR2 SVGAGI. The CDR3 DNA follows: TGTGCCAGCAGACCTACAGGGGGGTTCTACGAGCAGTACTTC. It codes for CASRPTGGFYEQYF.

This clonotype was seen many times. The V and J genes are TRBV4-3 and TRBJ2-1; 9 positions match TRBD2. CDR1 and CDR2 (germline): LGHNA, YSLEER. Trimming removed 0 bases from V and 6 bases from J; junction bases left unmatched: 3. The length of the CDR3 is 15 residues. The CDR3 DNA sequence: TGCGCCAGCAGCCAAGATAATAGCGGGGGCAATGAGCAGTTCTTC. Translated, it gives CASSQDNSGGNEQFF.

This chain joins TRBV4-3 and TRBJ2-4; TRBD2 agrees at 7 bases. V dropped 1 base and J dropped 2; count of bases not matched to a gene: 5. CDR1 and CDR2 (germline): LGHNA, YSLEER. The CDR3 length is 16 residues. CDR3 region: CASSQAGRGSKNIQYF. CDR3 nucleotides: TGCGCCAGCAGCCAAGCAGGGCGGGGGTCCAAAAACATTCAGTACTTC.

For this clonotype: A read error may account for a junction end that differs from germline. The V gene is TRBV5-3, the J gene TRBJ2-7; possible D gene TRBD1, 6 bases. TRBV5-3 is treated as an ORF (open reading frame) with a function not yet certain. The CDR3 extends over 16 amino acids. CDR3 sequence (DNA): TGTGCCAGCAGCTTTGAGACTCGGGACACACTCTACGAGCAGTACTTC. Translation: CASSFETRDTLYEQYF.

This clonotype showed up many times. The chain employs TRBV7-9 and TRBJ2-7; 9 bases are shared with TRBD1. CDR1 and CDR2 (germline): SEHNR, FQNEAQ (reference sequence). CDR3 size: 13 residues. After removal of 5 bases from V and 5 bases from J, the junction contained 4 bases not matched to a gene. The CDR3 loop reads CASSRGQGNEQYF. The CDR3 region has the DNA TGTGCCAGCAGCCGGGGACAGGGCAACGAGCAGTACTTC.

Concerning this clonotype: One junction end does not reproduce the germline sequence, and a read error may be involved. The chain combines TRBV5-1 with TRBJ2-7, with D maybe TRBD2 (6 bases). Per the germline V gene, CDR1 is SGHRS and CDR2 is YFSETQ. CDR3 length: 14 residues. The CDR3 spells CASSLEGGPYERYF. DNA for the CDR3: TGCGCCAGCAGCTTGGAGGGAGGACCTTACGAGCGGTACTTC.

Concerning this clonotype: One base away lies a much larger clone, so this may be a sequencing read error. The conserved final phenylalanine or tryptophan is absent from the CDR3, which likely points to a read error. The rearrangement joins TRBV6-5 to TRBJ2-7, with D unresolved. The V and J ends lost 0 bases and 3 bases respectively, with 9 bases between them. CDR1 and CDR2 from the germline V gene are MNHEY and SVGAGI. This CDR3 contains 14 residues. The CDR3 loop is CASSYSVVDYEQYI. In DNA, the CDR3 is TGTGCCAGCAGTTACTCGGTTGTTGACTACGAGCAGTACATC.

This clonotype was counted many times. V gene TRBV10-3 combines with J gene TRBJ1-2; D remains unclear. The CDR3 consists of 10 residues. The V gene's germline CDR1 is ENHRY and CDR2 SYGVKD. The V gene lost 10 bases and the J gene lost 3 bases, with 6 bases spanning the gap. CDR3 coding DNA: TGTGCCACCGGTGACTATGGCTACACCTTC. It codes for CATGDYGYTF.

The CDR3 protein is CASSQDYGILSYNEQFF. The CDR3 coding sequence is TGTGCCAGCAGCCAAGATTACGGGATTCTCTCCTACAATGAGCAGTTCTTC. This rearrangement joins TRBV3-1 to TRBJ2-1, with a possible D match to TRBD2 (5 bases). Between the trimmed V and J ends, which lost 0 bases and 0 bases, there was a span of 12 bases. Germline V gives CDR1 LGHDT, CDR2 YNNKEL (reference sequence). The length of the CDR3 is 17 residues.

Worth noting for this clonotype: This may be a read error, as it is one base from a much larger clone. Lacking the conserved final phenylalanine or tryptophan, this CDR3 likely reflects a read error. V usage is TRBV12-3 or TRBV12-4 and J usage is TRBJ2-3, with D perhaps being TRBD1 or TRBD2 (5 bases each). The CDR3 consists of 14 residues. The V gene lost 5 bases and the J gene lost 4 bases, with 13 bases spanning the gap. CDR3: CASSRQGPSDTQYI. CDR3 nucleotide sequence: TGTGCCAGCAGTCGCCAGGGACCTTCAGATACGCAGTATATT.

This clonotype was seen many times. The chain recombines TRBV12-3 or TRBV12-4 with TRBJ2-5; D uncertain. Trimming removed 6 bases from V and 5 bases from J, with 13 bases in between. The CDR3 length is 13 residues. DNA of the CDR3: TGTGCCAGCAGCTTCTTTAGTTCGGAGACCCAGTACTTC. This codes for CASSFFSSETQYF.

This clonotype was detected only a few times. The chain links TRBV27 to TRBJ1-5, with D tentatively TRBD1 (5 bases). This CDR3 is built from 13 residues. Trimming took 6 bases from V and 4 from J, leaving 10 bases between them. Germline values: CDR1 MNHEY, CDR2 SMNVEV (reference sequence). DNA for the CDR3: TGTGCCAGCAGAGGGACGGGGAATCAGCCCCAGCATTTT. Amino acid sequence: CASRGTGNQPQHF.

The sample holds a few counts of this clonotype. V and J are TRBV28 and TRBJ2-1; D is undetermined. Deletions cut 5 bases from V and 7 bases from J, with 21 bases between. CDR3 length equals 16 residues. Germline CDR1 reads MDHEN; CDR2 reads SYDVKM. The CDR3 nucleotides are TGTGCCAGCAGTCGCCGATCACGCGCCCTAGAAAATGAGCAGTTCTTC. Its protein is CASSRRSRALENEQFF. Full variable domain (missing parts from reference TRBV28 and TRBJ2-1): DVKVTQSSRYLVKRTGEKVFLECVQDMDHENMFWYRQDPGLGLRLIYFSYDVKMKEKGDIPEGYSVSREKKERFSLILESASTNQTSMYLCASSRRSRALENEQFFGPGTRLTVL.

At least ten counts were recorded for this clonotype. The DNA for the CDR3 is TGCGCCAGCAGCTTGTCCGGGACAGGCTACGAGCAGTACTTC. The encoded protein is CASSLSGTGYEQYF. The chain carries TRBV5-1 and TRBJ2-7, with TRBD1 identical over 8 bases. The CDR3 covers 14 residues. With 1 base clipped from V and 3 bases from J, the junction kept 3 bases outside the gene matches. In germline, CDR1 is SGHRS, CDR2 YFSETQ.

This clonotype was seen only a few times. The chain has TRBV2 and TRBJ2-1; weak D call: TRBD2 (5 bases). Germline loops: CDR1 SNHLY, CDR2 FYNNEI. The ends were cut back, 3 bases at V and 7 bases at J, with 13 bases in the middle. CDR3 length: 14 amino acids. The CDR3 bases are TGTGCCAGCAGTGATTGGGGTAGACTAAATGAGCAGTTCTTC. This translates into CASSDWGRLNEQFF.

The table lists this clonotype with many counts. The chain recombines TRBV15 with TRBJ1-5; weak D call: TRBD1 (5 bases). This CDR3 has 14 amino acids. Germline assignment: CDR1 LNHNV and CDR2 YYDKDF (reference sequence). V was trimmed by 4 bases and J by 0 bases, leaving 7 bases between them. The CDR3 coding sequence is TGTGCCACCAGCAAGACAGTTAGCAATCAGCCCCAGCATTTT. Its translation is CATSKTVSNQPQHF.

The chain employs TRBV27 and TRBJ1-1, with a tentative D call TRBD1 (6 bases). The CDR3 has 14 amino acids. The germline CDR1 and CDR2 sequences are MNHEY and SMNVEV (reference sequence). V was clipped by 6 bases and J by 4 bases, with 15 bases between them. The CDR3 region has the DNA TGTGCCAGCAGAGAGACAGGACGTTTCACTGAAGCTTTCTTT. This translates into CASRETGRFTEAFF.